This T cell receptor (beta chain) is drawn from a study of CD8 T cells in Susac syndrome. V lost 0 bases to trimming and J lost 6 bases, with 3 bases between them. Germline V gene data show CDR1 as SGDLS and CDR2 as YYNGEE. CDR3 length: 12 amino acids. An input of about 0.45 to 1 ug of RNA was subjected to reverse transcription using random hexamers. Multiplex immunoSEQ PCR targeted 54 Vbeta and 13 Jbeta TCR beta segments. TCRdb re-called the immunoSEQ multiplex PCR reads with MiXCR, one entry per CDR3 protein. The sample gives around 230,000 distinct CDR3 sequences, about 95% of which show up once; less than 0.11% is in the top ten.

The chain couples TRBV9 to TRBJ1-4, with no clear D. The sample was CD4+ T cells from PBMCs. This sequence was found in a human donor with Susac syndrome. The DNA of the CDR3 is TGTGCCAGCAGCGTAGGTTATGAAAAACTGTTTTTT. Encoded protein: CASSVGYEKLFF.